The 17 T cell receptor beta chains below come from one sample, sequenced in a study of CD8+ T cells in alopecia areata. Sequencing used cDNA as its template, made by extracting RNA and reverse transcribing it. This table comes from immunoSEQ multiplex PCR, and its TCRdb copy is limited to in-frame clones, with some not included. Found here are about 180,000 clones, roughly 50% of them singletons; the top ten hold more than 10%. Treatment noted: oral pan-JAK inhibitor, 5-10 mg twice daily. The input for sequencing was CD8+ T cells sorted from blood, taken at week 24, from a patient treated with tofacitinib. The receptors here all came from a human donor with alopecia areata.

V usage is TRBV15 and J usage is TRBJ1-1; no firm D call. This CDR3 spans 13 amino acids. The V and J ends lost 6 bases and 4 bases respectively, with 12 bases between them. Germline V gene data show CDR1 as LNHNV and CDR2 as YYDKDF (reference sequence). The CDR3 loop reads CATSESEGTEAFF. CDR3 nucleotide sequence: TGTGCCACCAGTGAGTCGGAGGGCACTGAAGCTTTCTTT.

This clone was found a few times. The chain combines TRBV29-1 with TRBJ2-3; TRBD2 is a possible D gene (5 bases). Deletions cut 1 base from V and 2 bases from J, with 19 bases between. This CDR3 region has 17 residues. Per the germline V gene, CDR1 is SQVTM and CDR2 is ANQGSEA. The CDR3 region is CSVEGAAAGSVTDTQYF. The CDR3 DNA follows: TGCAGCGTTGAAGGGGCTGCTGCGGGTTCGGTCACAGATACGCAGTATTTT.

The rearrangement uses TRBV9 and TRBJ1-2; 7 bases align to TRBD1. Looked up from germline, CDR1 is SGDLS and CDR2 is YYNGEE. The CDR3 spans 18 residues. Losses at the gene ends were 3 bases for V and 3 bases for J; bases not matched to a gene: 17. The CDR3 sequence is CASSERRMGDSSYYGYTF. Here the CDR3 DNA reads TGTGCCAGCAGCGAACGGAGAATGGGGGACAGCTCCTACTATGGCTACACCTTC.

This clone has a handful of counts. DNA for the CDR3: TGTGCCAGCCGACCGGGGGGTTCCAATCAGCCCCAGCATTTT. Protein product: CASRPGGSNQPQHF. The rearrangement joins TRBV5-5 to TRBJ1-5; D is possibly TRBD1 (5 bases). V was pared by 7 bases and J by 3 bases, with 14 bases between. CDR3 length: 14 amino acids. The germline CDR1 and CDR2 sequences are SGHKS and YYEKEE (reference sequence).

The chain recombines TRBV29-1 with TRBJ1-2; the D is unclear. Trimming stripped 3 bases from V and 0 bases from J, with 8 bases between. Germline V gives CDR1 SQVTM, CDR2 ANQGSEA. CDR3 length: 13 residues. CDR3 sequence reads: CSVEAVTNYGYTF. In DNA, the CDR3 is TGCAGCGTTGAGGCAGTTACTAACTATGGCTACACCTTC. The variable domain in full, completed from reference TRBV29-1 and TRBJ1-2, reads SAVISQKPSRDICQRGTSLTIQCQVDSQVTMMFWYRQQPGQSLTLIATANQGSEATYESGFVIDKFPISRPNLTFSTLTVSNMSPEDSSIYLCSVEAVTNYGYTFGSGTRLTVV.

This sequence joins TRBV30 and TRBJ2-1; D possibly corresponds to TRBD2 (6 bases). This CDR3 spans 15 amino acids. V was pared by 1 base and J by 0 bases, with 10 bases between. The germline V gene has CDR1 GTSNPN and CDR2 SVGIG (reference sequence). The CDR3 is CAWSDGGSSYNEQFF. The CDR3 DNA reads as TGTGCCTGGAGTGATGGAGGGAGCTCCTACAATGAGCAGTTCTTC.

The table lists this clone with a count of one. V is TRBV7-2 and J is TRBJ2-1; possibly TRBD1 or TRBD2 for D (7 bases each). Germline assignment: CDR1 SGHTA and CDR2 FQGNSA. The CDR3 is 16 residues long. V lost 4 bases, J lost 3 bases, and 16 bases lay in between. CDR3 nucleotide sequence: TGTGCCAGCAGCTATAACCAGGGGGGGGACTACAATGAGCAGTTCTTC. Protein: CASSYNQGGDYNEQFF.

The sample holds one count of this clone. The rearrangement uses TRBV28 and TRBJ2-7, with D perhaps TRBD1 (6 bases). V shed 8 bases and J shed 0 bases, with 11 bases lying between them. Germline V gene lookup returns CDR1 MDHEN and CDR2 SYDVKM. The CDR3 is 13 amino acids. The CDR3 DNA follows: TGTGCCAGCGGCCCACAGGGCTCCTACGAGCAGTACTTC. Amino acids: CASGPQGSYEQYF.

The CDR3 region has the DNA TGCGCCAGCAGCCAGTTCCGGGGGGGATACAATGAGCAGTTCTTC. This codes for CASSQFRGGYNEQFF. V usage is TRBV4-3 and J usage is TRBJ2-1; TRBD2 agrees at 8 bases. Germline trimming cut 3 bases from V and 4 bases from J; bases unmatched to any gene: 5. The germline CDR1 and CDR2 sequences are LGHNA and YSLEER. The CDR3 contains 15 residues.

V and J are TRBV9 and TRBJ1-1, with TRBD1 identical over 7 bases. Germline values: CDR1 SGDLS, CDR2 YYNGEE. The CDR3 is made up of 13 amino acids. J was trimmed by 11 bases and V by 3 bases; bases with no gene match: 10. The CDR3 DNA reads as TGTGCCAGCAGCGAGCAGACAGGGCGAGGGGCTTTCTTT. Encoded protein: CASSEQTGRGAFF.

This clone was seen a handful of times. The CDR3 is CASKWQGAYEQYF. The CDR3 DNA sequence: TGTGCCAGCAAATGGCAGGGGGCGTACGAGCAGTACTTC. V usage is TRBV27 and J usage is TRBJ2-7, with 8 bases aligning to TRBD1. This CDR3 has 13 residues. Germline V lookup: CDR1 MNHEY, CDR2 SMNVEV (reference sequence). The ends lost 7 bases at V and 4 bases at J; junction bases unmatched: 6.

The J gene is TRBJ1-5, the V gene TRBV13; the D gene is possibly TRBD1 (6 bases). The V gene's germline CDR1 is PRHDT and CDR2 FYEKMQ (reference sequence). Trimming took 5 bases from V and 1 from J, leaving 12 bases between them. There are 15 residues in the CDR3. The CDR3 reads CASSPGRGSNQPQHF. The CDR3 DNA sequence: TGTGCCAGCAGCCCAGGCAGGGGAAGCAATCAGCCCCAGCATTTT.

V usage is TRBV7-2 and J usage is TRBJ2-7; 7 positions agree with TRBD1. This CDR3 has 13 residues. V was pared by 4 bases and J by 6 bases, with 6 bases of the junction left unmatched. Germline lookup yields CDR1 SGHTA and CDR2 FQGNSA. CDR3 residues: CASSYRQGSEQYF. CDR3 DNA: TGTGCCAGCAGCTACCGACAGGGTTCCGAGCAGTACTTC.

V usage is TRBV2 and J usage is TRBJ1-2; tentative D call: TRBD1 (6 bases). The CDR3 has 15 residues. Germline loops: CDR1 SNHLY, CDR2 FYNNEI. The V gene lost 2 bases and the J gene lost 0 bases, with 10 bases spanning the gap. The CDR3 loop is CASSEKGHPNYGYTF. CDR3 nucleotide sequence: TGTGCCAGCAGTGAAAAGGGACACCCTAACTATGGCTACACCTTC. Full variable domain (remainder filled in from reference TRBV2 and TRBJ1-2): EPEVTQTPSHQVTQMGQEVILRCVPISNHLYFYWYRQILGQKVEFLVSFYNNEISEKSEIFDDQFSVERPDGSNFTLKIRSTKLEDSAMYFCASSEKGHPNYGYTFGSGTRLTVV.

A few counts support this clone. CDR3 sequence: CSVGTDTQYF. The CDR3 DNA is TGCAGCGTCGGTACAGATACGCAGTATTTT. The chain uses TRBV29-1 and TRBJ2-3; D unclear. Germline V lookup: CDR1 SQVTM, CDR2 ANQGSEA. Between the trimmed V and J ends, which lost 6 bases and 3 bases, there was a span of 4 bases. The CDR3 runs to 10 residues.

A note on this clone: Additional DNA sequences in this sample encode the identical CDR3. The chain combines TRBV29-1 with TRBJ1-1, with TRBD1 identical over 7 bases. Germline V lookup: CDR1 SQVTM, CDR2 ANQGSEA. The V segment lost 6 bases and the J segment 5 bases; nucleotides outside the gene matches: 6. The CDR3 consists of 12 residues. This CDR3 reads CSVRQGGTEAFF. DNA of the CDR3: TGCAGCGTACGACAGGGAGGGACTGAAGCTTTCTTT.

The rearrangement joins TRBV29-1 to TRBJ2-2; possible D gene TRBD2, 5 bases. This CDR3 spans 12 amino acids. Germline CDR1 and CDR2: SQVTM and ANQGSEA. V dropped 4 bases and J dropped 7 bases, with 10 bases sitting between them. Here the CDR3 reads CSVVGEHGELFF. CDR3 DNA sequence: TGCAGCGTTGTCGGGGAACACGGGGAGCTGTTTTTT.